This entry concerns a single T cell receptor beta chain. Its antigen is undetermined. Treatment defined: roughly 10-day PBMC culture with coronavirus spike peptide pools or control peptides (ViraFEST assay). The data derive from a study of vaccination and CD4 T cells after COVID-19. Overall study context: Stimulation used overlapping spike peptides from SARS-CoV-2, HCoV-NL63, HCoV-OC43 and HCoV-229E.

Oncomine TCR Beta short-read sequencing was applied to DNA from cultured CD4+ T cells. Each CDR3 protein gets one entry after TCRdb re-called the PCR reads with MiXCR. Altogether roughly 15,000 distinct CDR3 sequences are present, less than 60% being singletons, with the ten largest covering roughly a quarter. The origin of this receptor is a human donor with COVID-19. The sample was cultured CD4+ T cells from blood, taken after SARS-CoV-2 vaccination.

CDR3 amino acids: CASSRGLGDTEAFF. CDR3 DNA: TGTGCCAGCAGTAGGGGCTTGGGGGATACTGAAGCTTTCTTT. The rearrangement links TRBV11-2 to TRBJ1-1, with a possible D match to TRBD1 (5 bases). This CDR3 is 14 amino acids long. Germline V gene data show CDR1 as SGHAT and CDR2 as FQNNGV. Trimming shortened V by 6 bases and J by 5 bases, and 16 bases separated the two germline ends.